This is a list of T cell receptor beta chains from one sample in a study of T cell responses to AZD1222 COVID-19 vaccine. Measured with immunoSEQ multiplex PCR; TCRdb has only the in-frame clones, and not every one. The repertoire has more than 100,000 clones, about nine tenths of them found once; the top ten carry 6% to 9%. The source was peripheral blood, collected 28 days after the second AZD1222 dose. Every receptor here comes from an adult who received the AZD1222 COVID-19 vaccine. Both conserved end residues are part of each CDR3. A D gene is named only where the DNA matches it firmly. Rows may omit the clone size; those that give it use once, few, many or a size class.

d_gene: .
j_gene: TRBJ1-5
v_gene: TRBV2
abundance: .
CDR3aa: CASSADNQPQHF
CDR3nt: TGTGCCAGCAGTGCAGACAATCAGCCCCAGCATTTT

d_gene: .
j_gene: TRBJ1-5
v_gene: TRBV2
abundance: .
CDR3aa: CASSEARWQPQHF
CDR3nt: TGTGCCAGCAGTGAAGCGAGGTGGCAGCCCCAGCATTTT

d_gene: TRBD1
j_gene: TRBJ2-7
v_gene: TRBV2
abundance: .
CDR3aa: CASSPGQDTVEQYF
CDR3nt: TGTGCCAGCAGCCCCGGACAGGACACTGTCGAGCAGTACTTC

d_gene: .
j_gene: TRBJ2-7
v_gene: TRBV5-4
abundance: few
CDR3aa: CASSLDYRVGEQYF
CDR3nt: TGTGCCAGCAGCTTGGATTACAGGGTTGGCGAGCAGTACTTC

d_gene: TRBD2
j_gene: TRBJ2-2
v_gene: TRBV6-5
abundance: .
CDR3aa: CASSPGLVGTGELFF
CDR3nt: TGTGCCAGCAGCCCCGGACTAGTGGGGACCGGGGAGCTGTTTTTT

d_gene: .
j_gene: TRBJ1-1
v_gene: TRBV19
abundance: .
CDR3aa: CASSILPGRGNTEAFF
CDR3nt: TGTGCCAGTAGTATATTGCCTGGCAGGGGGAACACTGAAGCTTTCTTT

d_gene: .
j_gene: TRBJ1-1
v_gene: TRBV20-1
abundance: .
CDR3aa: CSAGDGEAFF
CDR3nt: TGCAGTGCCGGGGACGGTGAAGCTTTCTTT

d_gene: .
j_gene: TRBJ1-6
v_gene: TRBV2
abundance: once
CDR3aa: CASTTGPGGSPLHF
CDR3nt: TGTGCCAGCACGACCGGGCCCGGTGGCTCACCCCTCCACTTT

d_gene: .
j_gene: TRBJ2-3
v_gene: TRBV5-6
abundance: .
CDR3aa: CASSGLAETYTDTQYF
CDR3nt: TGTGCCAGCAGCGGATTAGCGGAAACCTACACAGATACGCAGTATTTT

d_gene: .
j_gene: TRBJ1-4
v_gene: TRBV28
abundance: .
CDR3aa: CASSPRQEYRNEKLFF
CDR3nt: TGTGCCAGCAGTCCCCGACAGGAGTATCGTAATGAAAAACTGTTTTTT

d_gene: .
j_gene: TRBJ2-5
v_gene: TRBV5-1
abundance: .
CDR3aa: CASSDGGDQETQYF
CDR3nt: TGCGCCAGCAGCGACGGGGGAGATCAAGAGACCCAGTACTTC

d_gene: .
j_gene: TRBJ2-7
v_gene: TRBV3-1/TRBV3-2
abundance: .
CDR3aa: CASSRQGNSAYEQYF
CDR3nt: TGTGCCAGCAGCCGTCAGGGGAATTCAGCCTACGAGCAGTACTTC

d_gene: TRBD1
j_gene: TRBJ2-7
v_gene: TRBV27
abundance: .
CDR3aa: CASSLGGQGVSYEQYF
CDR3nt: TGTGCCAGCAGTTTAGGCGGACAGGGGGTATCCTACGAGCAGTACTTC

d_gene: .
j_gene: TRBJ2-7
v_gene: TRBV5-4
abundance: .
CDR3aa: CASSFGTYSSYEQYF
CDR3nt: TGTGCCAGCAGCTTCGGGACTTACAGTTCCTACGAGCAGTACTTC

d_gene: .
j_gene: TRBJ2-5
v_gene: TRBV27
abundance: once
CDR3aa: CASSLYPQETQYF
CDR3nt: TGTGCCAGCAGTTTATATCCCCAAGAGACCCAGTACTTC

d_gene: .
j_gene: TRBJ2-3
v_gene: TRBV27
abundance: .
CDR3aa: CASSFVGGTDTQYF
CDR3nt: TGTGCCAGCAGTTTTGTAGGGGGAACAGATACGCAGTATTTT

d_gene: .
j_gene: TRBJ2-5
v_gene: TRBV10-3
abundance: .
CDR3aa: CAISERGVTQYF
CDR3nt: TGTGCCATCAGCGAAAGGGGAGTGACCCAGTACTTC

d_gene: .
j_gene: TRBJ2-2
v_gene: TRBV27
abundance: .
CDR3aa: CASSLTGATGELFF
CDR3nt: TGTGCCAGCAGCCTTACCGGCGCCACCGGGGAGCTGTTTTTT

d_gene: TRBD1
j_gene: TRBJ1-4
v_gene: TRBV5-1
abundance: .
CDR3aa: CASSSGTGNEKLFF
CDR3nt: TGCGCCAGCAGCTCCGGGACAGGGAATGAAAAACTGTTTTTT

d_gene: TRBD1
j_gene: TRBJ2-5
v_gene: TRBV5-1
abundance: .
CDR3aa: CASSPRDSLETQYF
CDR3nt: TGCGCCAGCAGCCCCCGGGACAGCCTGGAGACCCAGTACTTC

d_gene: .
j_gene: TRBJ1-1
v_gene: TRBV28
abundance: .
CDR3aa: CASSSPMNTEAFF
CDR3nt: TGTGCCAGCAGTTCCCCTATGAACACTGAAGCTTTCTTT

d_gene: TRBD1
j_gene: TRBJ1-1
v_gene: TRBV6-5
abundance: .
CDR3aa: CASSLNRGGTEAFF
CDR3nt: TGTGCCAGCAGCCTTAACAGGGGAGGGACTGAAGCTTTCTTT

d_gene: TRBD2
j_gene: TRBJ2-7
v_gene: TRBV6-5
abundance: .
CDR3aa: CASRAGGLHEQYF
CDR3nt: TGTGCCAGCCGGGCGGGAGGTCTACACGAGCAGTACTTC

d_gene: TRBD1
j_gene: TRBJ2-3
v_gene: TRBV27
abundance: .
CDR3aa: CASSLIFRGLSTDTQYF
CDR3nt: TGTGCCAGCAGTTTAATTTTCAGGGGGCTAAGCACAGATACGCAGTATTTT

d_gene: .
j_gene: TRBJ2-2
v_gene: TRBV18
abundance: .
CDR3aa: CASSQGGTGNTGELFF
CDR3nt: TGTGCCAGCTCGCAAGGGGGGACTGGTAACACCGGGGAGCTGTTTTTT

d_gene: .
j_gene: TRBJ1-2
v_gene: TRBV15
abundance: .
CDR3aa: CATSRDSGGRRIDF
CDR3nt: TGTGCCACCAGCAGAGATTCCGGGGGACGTAGGATAGACTTC

d_gene: .
j_gene: TRBJ1-6
v_gene: TRBV5-8
abundance: .
CDR3aa: CASSRNRDANSYNSPLHF
CDR3nt: TGTGCCAGCAGCAGAAACCGGGACGCCAACTCCTATAATTCACCCCTCCACTTT

d_gene: TRBD2
j_gene: TRBJ2-1
v_gene: TRBV4-2
abundance: many
CDR3aa: CASSPLAGGDYNEQFF
CDR3nt: TGTGCCAGCAGCCCCTTAGCGGGGGGGGACTACAATGAGCAGTTCTTC

d_gene: .
j_gene: TRBJ2-5
v_gene: TRBV29-1
abundance: .
CDR3aa: CSVEVGETQYF
CDR3nt: TGCAGCGTTGAAGTAGGAGAGACCCAGTACTTC

d_gene: .
j_gene: TRBJ2-5
v_gene: TRBV24-1
abundance: .
CDR3aa: CATSDSDIGHQETQYF
CDR3nt: TGTGCCACCAGTGACTCGGATATTGGTCACCAAGAGACCCAGTACTTC

d_gene: TRBD1
j_gene: TRBJ1-2
v_gene: TRBV12-3/TRBV12-4
abundance: .
CDR3aa: CASNKQGFSGYTF
CDR3nt: TGTGCCAGCAATAAACAGGGGTTTTCGGGCTACACCTTC

d_gene: .
j_gene: TRBJ2-3
v_gene: TRBV7-2
abundance: .
CDR3aa: CASSLRLRAADTQYF
CDR3nt: TGTGCCAGCAGCTTACGGCTCAGGGCGGCAGATACGCAGTATTTT

d_gene: TRBD1
j_gene: TRBJ1-5
v_gene: TRBV6-6
abundance: .
CDR3aa: CASSYRTGSNQPQHF
CDR3nt: TGTGCCAGCAGTTACCGGACAGGGAGCAATCAGCCCCAGCATTTT

d_gene: .
j_gene: TRBJ1-6
v_gene: TRBV5-1
abundance: .
CDR3aa: CASSLTGFSPLHF
CDR3nt: TGCGCCAGCAGCTTGACGGGATTTTCACCCCTCCACTTT

d_gene: TRBD1
j_gene: TRBJ2-7
v_gene: TRBV5-1
abundance: .
CDR3aa: CASSFPDRYTEQYF
CDR3nt: TGCGCCAGCAGCTTCCCGGACAGGTATACCGAGCAGTACTTC

d_gene: .
j_gene: TRBJ1-1
v_gene: TRBV18
abundance: .
CDR3aa: CASSPQGLSEAFF
CDR3nt: TGTGCCAGCTCACCACAGGGACTATCTGAAGCTTTCTTT

d_gene: .
j_gene: TRBJ2-7
v_gene: TRBV7-2
abundance: .
CDR3aa: CASSFTGFGYEQYF
CDR3nt: TGTGCCAGCAGCTTCACAGGGTTCGGTTACGAGCAGTACTTC

d_gene: .
j_gene: TRBJ1-6
v_gene: TRBV28
abundance: .
CDR3aa: CASSSGPMPLHF
CDR3nt: TGTGCCAGCAGCTCAGGGCCCATGCCCCTCCACTTT

d_gene: TRBD1
j_gene: TRBJ1-4
v_gene: TRBV28
abundance: .
CDR3aa: CASSAGQGKEKLFF
CDR3nt: TGTGCCAGCAGTGCGGGACAGGGGAAGGAAAAACTGTTTTTT

d_gene: .
j_gene: TRBJ1-1
v_gene: TRBV18
abundance: .
CDR3aa: CASSPMGNTEAFF
CDR3nt: TGTGCCAGCTCACCTATGGGCAACACTGAAGCTTTCTTT

d_gene: TRBD1
j_gene: TRBJ1-4
v_gene: TRBV4-2
abundance: .
CDR3aa: CASSPTGGADNGEKLFF
CDR3nt: TGTGCCAGCAGCCCGACAGGGGGCGCAGACAACGGGGAAAAACTGTTTTTT

d_gene: .
j_gene: TRBJ1-2
v_gene: TRBV27
abundance: .
CDR3aa: CASSPETSIYGYTF
CDR3nt: TGTGCCAGCAGTCCGGAGACTTCCATCTATGGCTACACCTTC

d_gene: TRBD2
j_gene: TRBJ2-1
v_gene: TRBV6-5
abundance: once
CDR3aa: CASSQPGTSGYEQFF
CDR3nt: TGTGCCAGCAGCCAACCAGGGACTAGTGGTTATGAGCAGTTCTTC

d_gene: .
j_gene: TRBJ2-4
v_gene: TRBV6-5
abundance: .
CDR3aa: CASRRTGSVDIQYF
CDR3nt: TGTGCCAGCAGACGAACAGGGTCGGTCGACATTCAGTACTTC

d_gene: .
j_gene: TRBJ2-2
v_gene: TRBV3-1/TRBV3-2
abundance: .
CDR3aa: CASSTRGINGELFF
CDR3nt: TGTGCCAGCAGCACCCGGGGGATAAACGGGGAGCTGTTTTTT

d_gene: TRBD1
j_gene: TRBJ1-2
v_gene: TRBV28
abundance: .
CDR3aa: CASSLFPGGYGYTF
CDR3nt: TGTGCCAGCAGTTTATTTCCAGGGGGCTATGGCTACACCTTC

d_gene: .
j_gene: TRBJ1-1
v_gene: TRBV28
abundance: .
CDR3aa: CASDKMNTEAFF
CDR3nt: TGTGCCAGTGATAAAATGAACACTGAAGCTTTCTTT

d_gene: .
j_gene: TRBJ1-2
v_gene: TRBV25-1
abundance: .
CDR3aa: CASSELHAGGYTF
CDR3nt: TGTGCCAGCAGTGAACTTCATGCGGGAGGCTACACCTTC

d_gene: .
j_gene: TRBJ2-1
v_gene: TRBV2
abundance: .
CDR3aa: CASTDFNEQFF
CDR3nt: TGTGCCAGCACCGACTTCAATGAGCAGTTCTTC